The sequence of this T cell receptor beta chain was determined in a study of prognosis after radiotherapy for stage I lung cancer. Two-round multiplex PCR, the amplification method, yielded TCR beta CDR3 from genomic DNA. The use of primers specific to each TRBV and TRBJ gene characterized first-round PCR. Each CDR3 protein is one row after TCRdb ran MiXCR on the multiplex PCR reads. The sample holds about 8,500 distinct CDR3 sequences, 60% to 80% seen once. A volume of about 5.9 milliliters of peripheral blood was collected by draw at each of two time points. CDR3 length: 17 amino acids. Trimming removed 2 bases at V and 2 bases at J, with 17 bases between. CDR1 is ENHRY and CDR2 is SYGVKD in the germline V gene.

The receptor comes from a donor over 45 with non-small cell lung cancer. The chain joins TRBV10-3 to TRBJ2-3, with TRBD1 as a possible D gene (5 bases). The sample consisted of PBMCs, taken before or after stereotactic body radiation therapy (not recorded which). The CDR3 protein is CAISEDFRVVVTDTQYF. DNA for the CDR3: TGTGCCATCAGTGAGGACTTCAGGGTGGTGGTCACAGATACGCAGTATTTT.